The 22 T cell receptor beta chains below all came from one sample that was sequenced in a study of OX40 agonist ivuxolimab in advanced cancers. Sequencing used immunoSEQ multiplex PCR; TCRdb keeps in-frame clones, though not all of them. The table lists under 65,000 clones, approximately 90% of them singletons. The sequencing used CD4+ or CD8+ T cells sorted from blood, collected in a trial of the OX40 agonist ivuxolimab. The receptor set was obtained from an adult with an advanced solid tumor such as melanoma, head and neck, liver or kidney cancer.

This clone occurred a few times. The chain has TRBV6-1 and TRBJ2-7; the match to TRBD2 covers 10 bases. Germline trimming cut 6 bases from V and 2 bases from J; bases unmatched to any gene: 7. Per the germline V gene, CDR1 is MNHNS and CDR2 is SASEGT. This CDR3 comprises 15 residues. CDR3 sequence: CASRKGTSETYEQYF. The CDR3 DNA sequence: TGTGCCAGCAGAAAGGGGACTAGCGAAACCTACGAGCAGTACTTC.

V gene TRBV27 combines with J gene TRBJ1-2; 7 bases match TRBD1. The CDR3 consists of 14 residues. J lost 6 bases, V lost 1 base, and 5 bases had no gene match. In germline, CDR1 is MNHEY, CDR2 SMNVEV (reference sequence). In DNA form, the CDR3 reads TGTGCCAGCAGTTTATTGGGGCAGGGGGATGGCTACACCTTC. Translated, it gives CASSLLGQGDGYTF.

The V call is TRBV7-8, the J call TRBJ1-1, with TRBD1 matching over 9 bases. V lost 5 bases, J lost 5 bases, and 12 bases stayed unmatched. Germline V gives CDR1 SGHVS, CDR2 FQNEAQ. This CDR3 contains 16 residues. Written as DNA, the CDR3 is TGTGCCAGCAGCCTGCCGGGACAGGGAGTAGGTACTGAAGCTTTCTTT. This gives the protein CASSLPGQGVGTEAFF.

This clone was recorded once. The gene calls are TRBV11-2 and TRBJ1-6; D not certain. V lost 1 base, J lost 4 bases, and 8 bases lay in between. The CDR3 sequence is 15 residues long. Germline lookup yields CDR1 SGHAT and CDR2 FQNNGV. CDR3 region: CASSLVLGYNSPLHF. The CDR3 coding sequence is TGTGCCAGCAGCTTAGTTCTAGGGTATAATTCACCCCTCCACTTT.

This clone is a singleton in its sample. The CDR3 is CASSPLWGEGPDYGYTF. DNA for the CDR3: TGTGCCAGCAGCCCCCTATGGGGTGAGGGCCCGGACTATGGCTACACCTTC. The chain is built from TRBV5-4 and TRBJ1-2; D remains unclear. Germline CDR1 is SGHNT and CDR2 is YYREEE (reference sequence). There are 17 residues in the CDR3. Trimming removed 4 bases from V and 3 bases from J, with 22 bases in between.

The V gene is TRBV30, the J gene TRBJ2-7; tentative D call: TRBD2 (5 bases). The V end was cut by 4 bases, the J end by 5 bases, with 9 bases between. CDR1 GTSNPN and CDR2 SVGIG come from the germline V gene (reference sequence). This CDR3 contains 11 residues. CDR3 nucleotides: TGTGCCTGGATTTGGCGGGACGAGCAGTACTTC. Translating it yields CAWIWRDEQYF.

The chain employs TRBV4-1 and TRBJ2-7, with D perhaps TRBD2 (5 bases). CDR3 length equals 14 residues. Germline V gene sequence: CDR1 MGHRA, CDR2 YSYEKL. Trimming took off 1 base at V and 0 bases at J, with 7 bases between the two ends. The CDR3 region is CASSQAGFSYEQYF. In DNA form, the CDR3 reads TGCGCCAGCAGCCAAGCGGGATTCTCCTACGAGCAGTACTTC.

The chain employs TRBV20-1 and TRBJ2-4, with D unclear. Germline values: CDR1 DFQATT, CDR2 SNEGSKA (reference sequence). The CDR3 spans 11 residues. Trimming pared 3 bases from V and 4 bases from J, leaving 4 bases between. This CDR3 is CSASEKNIQYF. CDR3 coding DNA: TGCAGTGCTAGCGAGAAAAACATTCAGTACTTC.

The rearrangement joins TRBV6-5 to TRBJ2-1; 9 bases match TRBD2. The length of the CDR3 is 15 residues. Germline V gene data show CDR1 as MNHEY and CDR2 as SVGAGI. Trimming took 7 bases from V and 6 from J; bases not matched to a gene: 10. CDR3 loop: CASTETSGRSNEQFF. The DNA of the CDR3 is TGTGCCAGCACCGAGACTAGCGGAAGGAGCAATGAGCAGTTCTTC.

The chain recombines TRBV30 with TRBJ2-7; 7 nucleotides match TRBD1. V was clipped by 2 bases and J by 1 base; unmatched bases: 2. Germline V gives CDR1 GTSNPN, CDR2 SVGIG (reference sequence). The CDR3 is made up of 13 amino acids. The CDR3 spells CAWSWDSSYEQYF. The CDR3 DNA reads TGTGCCTGGAGTTGGGACAGTTCCTACGAGCAGTACTTC.

The V and J genes are TRBV6-1 and TRBJ1-5; 11 bases agree with TRBD1. From germline, CDR1 is MNHNS and CDR2 SASEGT. The CDR3 runs to 18 residues. With V trimmed by 4 bases and J by 0 bases, 8 bases remained unmatched. In nucleotides, the CDR3 is TGTGCCAGCAGTGGACGGGACAGGGGGATTTATAGCAATCAGCCCCAGCATTTT. It encodes CASSGRDRGIYSNQPQHF.

CDR3 in amino acids: CASSSDRGQGEQYF. Written as DNA, the CDR3 is TGTGCCAGCAGTTCAGACAGGGGTCAGGGGGAGCAGTACTTC. V usage is TRBV2 and J usage is TRBJ2-7, with 8 positions matching TRBD1. In germline, CDR1 is SNHLY, CDR2 FYNNEI. This CDR3 is 14 amino acids long. With 5 bases clipped from V and 7 bases from J, the junction kept 10 bases outside the gene matches.

The rearrangement links TRBV19 to TRBJ2-1, with a tentative D call TRBD2 (5 bases). The CDR3 is 15 amino acids. Germline CDR1 is LNHDA and CDR2 is SQIVND (reference sequence). The V gene lost 1 base and the J gene lost 9 bases, with 16 bases spanning the gap. The CDR3 sequence is CASSIGGGSHGEQFF. CDR3 bases: TGTGCCAGTAGTATAGGTGGCGGGTCTCACGGTGAGCAGTTCTTC. Filled out from reference TRBV19 and TRBJ2-1, the complete variable domain reads DGGITQSPKYLFRKEGQNVTLSCEQNLNHDAMYWYRQDPGQGLRLIYYSQIVNDFQKGDIAEGYSVSREKKESFPLTVTSAQKNPTAFYLCASSIGGGSHGEQFFGPGTRLTVL.

V and J are TRBV6-6 and TRBJ2-7, with 10 positions matching TRBD2. V was pared by 2 bases and J by 1 base, with 2 bases of the junction left unmatched. CDR1 is MNHNY, CDR2 SVGAGI, per germline (reference sequence). The CDR3 is 15 residues long. CDR3 bases: TGTGCCAGCAGTTACACTAGCGGGACTTCCTACGAGCAGTACTTC. Amino acids: CASSYTSGTSYEQYF.

V is TRBV6-1 and J is TRBJ1-1; D is uncertain. The CDR3 is made up of 11 amino acids. With 7 bases removed from V and 2 bases from J, the gap between germline ends came to 5 bases. CDR1 MNHNS and CDR2 SASEGT come from the germline V gene. This chain's CDR3 is CASKRNTEAFF. The DNA for the CDR3 is TGTGCCAGCAAACGAAACACTGAAGCTTTCTTT.

V usage is TRBV29-1 and J usage is TRBJ2-1, with 7 bases lining up with TRBD1. The CDR3 has 13 amino acids. The V gene end was trimmed by 2 bases and the J gene end by 2 bases; junction bases not matched to a gene: 0. Germline CDR1 SQVTM, CDR2 ANQGSEA. CDR3 amino acids: CSVETGAYNEQFF. The CDR3 nucleotides read TGCAGCGTTGAAACAGGGGCCTACAATGAGCAGTTCTTC.

The V gene is TRBV4-3, the J gene TRBJ2-2; D is unresolved. The V gene lost 1 base and the J gene lost 0 bases, with 12 bases spanning the gap. The germline gives CDR1 LGHNA, CDR2 YSLEER. This CDR3 is 17 amino acids long. CDR3 in amino acids: CASSQGFWTANTGELFF. In DNA form, the CDR3 reads TGCGCCAGCAGCCAAGGATTCTGGACGGCGAACACCGGGGAGCTGTTTTTT.

This clone came up once. The rearrangement uses TRBV6-6 and TRBJ2-3, with a tentative D call TRBD1 (8 bases). The germline V gene encodes CDR1 MNHNY and CDR2 SVGAGI (reference sequence). The V and J ends lost 4 bases and 6 bases respectively, with 14 bases between them. The CDR3 has 14 residues. CDR3 amino acids: CASSFLQGGDTQYF. The CDR3 nucleotides read TGTGCCAGCAGTTTCCTACAGGGGGGGGATACGCAGTATTTT.

As DNA, the CDR3 is TGTGCCAGCCGGGCCGCGGCAGATACGCAGTATTTT. It translates to CASRAAADTQYF. V gene TRBV7-9 combines with J gene TRBJ2-3, with D uncertain. Germline values: CDR1 SEHNR, CDR2 FQNEAQ (reference sequence). This CDR3 comprises 12 residues. V was shortened by 8 bases and J by 4 bases, with 10 bases between the two germline ends.

The chain joins TRBV6-6 to TRBJ2-1, with 10 nucleotides matching TRBD1. The germline V gene encodes CDR1 MNHNY and CDR2 SVGAGI (reference sequence). The CDR3 is 15 amino acids. The ends lost 0 bases at V and 9 bases at J; junction bases unmatched: 5. The CDR3 protein is CASSYSYDRGPEQFF. The CDR3 DNA follows: TGTGCCAGCAGTTACTCGTACGACAGGGGGCCTGAGCAGTTCTTC.

The chain uses TRBV4-2 and TRBJ2-5, with TRBD1 matching 7 bases. The CDR3 loop spans 15 amino acids. V gave up 2 bases and J gave up 3 bases; unmatched junction bases: 6. Germline assignment: CDR1 LGHNA and CDR2 YNFKEQ. Here the CDR3 reads CASSQLFDREETQYF. The CDR3 nucleotides read TGTGCCAGCAGCCAACTGTTCGACAGGGAAGAGACCCAGTACTTC.

This sequence joins TRBV15 and TRBJ2-3; TRBD2 agrees at 11 bases. The CDR3 runs to 17 residues. The germline CDR1 and CDR2 sequences are LNHNV and YYDKDF (reference sequence). V shed 1 base, J shed 6 bases, and the junction held 9 bases outside the gene matches. The CDR3 bases are TGTGCCACCAGCAGAGTGGGTAGCGGGGGGGCCGCGGATACGCAGTATTTT. The encoded protein is CATSRVGSGGAADTQYF.